The TCR beta chain described here comes from a study of radiation and T cells in renal cell carcinoma. Germline V gene sequence: CDR1 SNHLY, CDR2 FYNNEI. The germline V and J ends were trimmed by 5 bases and 3 bases, with 13 bases remaining between them. CDR3 length: 15 residues. Time point: blood 4 weeks post-SBRT, at nephrectomy. This sample's treatment: 15 Gy SBRT to primary tumor, nephrectomy 4 weeks later. Nephrectomy followed 15 Gy stereotactic body radiation by 4 weeks. Blood was sampled at baseline, 2 weeks and 4 weeks after SBRT. The patient's renal cell carcinoma had clear cell pathology. With regard to this clone: Its antigen is unidentified.

Profiling relied on immunoSEQ multiplex PCR, and the TCRdb table lists in-frame clones only, not all of them. The sample has 75,000 to 95,000 clones, around 81% seen once. Study-level points and caveats: In blood, top tumor clones expanded by 2 weeks, shrinking by 4.

The V and J genes are TRBV2 and TRBJ2-2; tentative D call: TRBD1 (6 bases). The sample consisted of blood, taken from a patient whose treatment included radiotherapy and nephrectomy. The source of this sequence is a man aged 50 or older with renal cell carcinoma. Written as DNA, the CDR3 is TGTGCCAGCAGTTTATACAGGGTTGACACCGGGGAGCTGTTTTTT. Translation gives CASSLYRVDTGELFF.